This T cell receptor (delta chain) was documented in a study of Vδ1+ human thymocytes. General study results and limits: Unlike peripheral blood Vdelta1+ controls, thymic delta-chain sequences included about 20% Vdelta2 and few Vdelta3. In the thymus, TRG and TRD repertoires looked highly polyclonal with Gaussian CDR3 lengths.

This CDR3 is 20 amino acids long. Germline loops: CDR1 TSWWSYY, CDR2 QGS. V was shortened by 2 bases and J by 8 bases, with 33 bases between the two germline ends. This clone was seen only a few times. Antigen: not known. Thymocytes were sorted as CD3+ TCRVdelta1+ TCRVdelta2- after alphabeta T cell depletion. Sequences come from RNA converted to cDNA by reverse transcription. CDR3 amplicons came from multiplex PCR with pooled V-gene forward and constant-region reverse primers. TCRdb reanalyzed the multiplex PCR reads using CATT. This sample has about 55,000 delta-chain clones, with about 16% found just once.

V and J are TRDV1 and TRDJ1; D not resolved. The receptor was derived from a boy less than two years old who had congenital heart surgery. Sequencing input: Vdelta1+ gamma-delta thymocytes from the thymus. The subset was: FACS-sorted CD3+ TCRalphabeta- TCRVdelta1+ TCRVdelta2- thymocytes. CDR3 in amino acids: CALGERVNVHHPHQGGKLIF. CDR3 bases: TGTGCTCTTGGGGAAAGGGTTAACGTTCACCACCCTCATCAAGGAGGGAAACTCATCTTT.